The present T cell receptor beta chain was sequenced within a study of blood T cell repertoires in COVID-19. In the study overall: Acute and convalescent COVID-19 specimens originated in the United States, Italy and Spain.

This CDR3 region has 13 residues. V gave up 3 bases and J gave up 1 base, with 5 bases separating them. Looked up from germline, CDR1 is KGHDR and CDR2 is SFDVKD. Only in-frame clones appear in the TCRdb table, and some are missing; sequencing was by immunoSEQ multiplex PCR. The sample has fewer than 200,000 clones; 84% are singletons. Membership in each cohort depended on participant-reported clinical history. Donors in Cohort 3 counted as recovered after two negative PCRs, clearance, or symptom resolution. Sequenced sample: PBMCs or T cells enriched from blood (not recorded which). The chain employs TRBV24-1 and TRBJ1-1; D unresolved. This sequence was found in a man aged 50-60 years who had recovered from COVID-19. The CDR3 coding sequence is TGTGCCACCAGTGATGGCCAGAACACTGAAGCTTTCTTT. Translated, it gives CATSDGQNTEAFF.